This paragraph reports one TCR beta chain. Germline V gene lookup returns CDR1 MNHNS and CDR2 SASEGT. V was cut by 2 bases and J by 2 bases, with 9 bases left in between. The CDR3 covers 14 residues. This sample is drawn from a study of T cell changes during pregnancy in multiple sclerosis. The method was immunoSEQ multiplex PCR; TCRdb's version includes in-frame clones alone and lacks a portion of them. The sample contains approximately 46,000 clones, 80% to 90% of which appear only once. Here the sequenced sample was CD4+ T cells from peripheral blood mononuclear cells, taken after pregnancy. The rearrangement links TRBV6-1 to TRBJ1-2; D is possibly TRBD1 (5 bases). The TCR originated in a female donor with multiple sclerosis, enrolled in a pregnancy study. The CDR3 reads CASSERGGNYGYTF. Here the CDR3 DNA reads TGTGCCAGCAGTGAAAGGGGAGGGAACTATGGCTACACCTTC.